A single sample gave rise to the 29 T cell receptor beta chains below, sequenced in a study of T cell responses to AZD1222 COVID-19 vaccine. Profiled with immunoSEQ multiplex PCR; TCRdb holds only in-frame clones, not every one. The sample has 85,000 to 130,000 clones, over 70% seen once. The specimen was peripheral blood, collected on day 0 of AZD1222 vaccination. The receptor source for this set is an adult in good health.

The chain employs TRBV28 and TRBJ1-4; no clear D. The CDR3 covers 12 residues. The V end lost 5 bases, the J end lost 17 bases, and 18 bases lay between the germline ends. Germline V gene data show CDR1 as MDHEN and CDR2 as SYDVKM. The CDR3 coding sequence is TGTGCCAGCAGTCGTCCAACTTCCTACTCCTTTTTT. As protein: CASSRPTSYSFF.

The chain has TRBV7-9 and TRBJ2-1; D is uncertain. Germline-derived CDR1 and CDR2 are SEHNR and FQNEAQ (reference sequence). The CDR3 extends over 16 amino acids. Trimming pared 1 base from V and 0 bases from J, leaving 10 bases between. The CDR3 spells CASSLGSLSSYNEQFF. The DNA for the CDR3 is TGTGCCAGCAGCTTAGGGTCGTTGAGCTCCTACAATGAGCAGTTCTTC.

This clone was picked up a small number of times. J is TRBJ1-2 and V is TRBV5-4; 9 nucleotides align to TRBD1. J gave up 4 bases and V 2 bases, and 6 bases lay outside the gene matches. The germline V gene has CDR1 SGHNT and CDR2 YYREEE (reference sequence). The CDR3 has 15 amino acids. The CDR3 loop is CASSLLQGAVYGYTF. CDR3 DNA: TGTGCCAGCAGCTTACTACAGGGGGCTGTCTATGGCTACACCTTC. Combining the CDR3 with reference TRBV5-4 and TRBJ1-2 gives the whole variable domain ETGVTQSPTHLIKTRGQQVTLRCSSQSGHNTVSWYQQALGQGPQFIFQYYREEENGRGNFPPRFSGLQFPNYSSELNVNALELDDSALYLCASSLLQGAVYGYTFGSGTRLTVV.

This chain links TRBV6-5 with TRBJ1-1; the D gene is possibly TRBD1 (6 bases). The CDR3 runs 13 residues. The V end lost 2 bases, the J end lost 6 bases, and 10 bases lay between the germline ends. The V gene's germline CDR1 is MNHEY and CDR2 SVGAGI. The CDR3 sequence is CASSYGTPAEAFF. The CDR3 DNA reads as TGTGCCAGCAGTTACGGGACACCAGCTGAAGCTTTCTTT.

Notes on this clone: At the DNA level, this CDR3 is encoded by other sequences in the same sample as well. J is TRBJ2-7 and V is TRBV18; D remains ambiguous. This CDR3 region has 12 residues. Germline assignment: CDR1 KGHSH and CDR2 LQKENI. V dropped 3 bases and J dropped 2 bases, with 5 bases sitting between them. DNA of the CDR3: TGTGCCAGCTCACCCGGAACCTACGAGCAGTACTTC. Its translation: CASSPGTYEQYF.

Remarks on this clone: This sample also contains other DNA sequences that code for the same CDR3. This CDR3 is CASSPGQEETQYF. The CDR3 DNA follows: TGTGCCAGCTCCCCGGGACAGGAAGAGACCCAGTACTTC. The chain recombines TRBV18 with TRBJ2-5; 8 bases align to TRBD1. J lost 3 bases, V lost 6 bases, and 3 bases had no gene match. Germline V gene lookup returns CDR1 KGHSH and CDR2 LQKENI. This CDR3 spans 13 amino acids.

This rearrangement joins TRBV3-1 (or the pseudogene TRBV3-2) to TRBJ1-4; D call uncertain. The CDR3 covers 14 residues. Trimming shortened V by 4 bases and J by 5 bases, and 11 bases separated the two germline ends. Germline loops: CDR1 LGHDT, CDR2 YNNKEL (reference sequence). CDR3 in DNA: TGTGCCAGCAGCCCCCTTTGGCAGAATGAAAAACTGTTTTTT. Protein product: CASSPLWQNEKLFF.

This chain links TRBV4-3 with TRBJ1-4; 10 bases fit TRBD1. Germline CDR1 LGHNA, CDR2 YSLEER. The CDR3 is made up of 15 amino acids. Unmatched junction bases numbered 2, after V lost 0 bases and J lost 7 bases. The CDR3 protein is CASSQEGQGGEKLFF. The CDR3 DNA is TGCGCCAGCAGCCAAGAAGGACAGGGGGGTGAAAAACTGTTTTTT.

This chain joins TRBV5-6 and TRBJ1-6; no reliable D call. The CDR3 has 14 amino acids. V was clipped by 5 bases and J by 6 bases, with 12 bases between them. Germline V gene lookup returns CDR1 SGHDT and CDR2 YYEEEE. The CDR3 loop reads CASRAGRFNSPLHF. CDR3 bases: TGTGCCAGCAGAGCCGGACGGTTTAATTCACCCCTCCACTTT.

This clone was recorded once. The gene calls are TRBV7-2 and TRBJ2-7; D may correspond to TRBD1 or TRBD2 (5 bases each). V lost 5 bases and J 2 bases, leaving 13 bases between the germline ends. Germline V lookup: CDR1 SGHTA, CDR2 FQGNSA. This CDR3 comprises 14 residues. In nucleotides, the CDR3 is TGTGCCAGCAGCCGGGGCCCCCCGCCCTACGAGCAGTACTTC. This codes for CASSRGPPPYEQYF.

The gene calls are TRBV28 and TRBJ2-5; TRBD1 aligns across 11 bases. The J segment lost 5 bases and the V segment lost 3 bases, leaving 14 bases of the junction unmatched. The CDR3 contains 18 residues. Germline V gives CDR1 MDHEN, CDR2 SYDVKM. CDR3 loop: CASSFHPPGTGGLETQYF. The DNA for the CDR3 is TGTGCCAGCAGTTTTCACCCCCCCGGGACAGGGGGTTTGGAGACCCAGTACTTC.

This sequence joins TRBV30 and TRBJ1-2, with D perhaps matching TRBD1 (6 bases). Germline CDR1 reads GTSNPN; CDR2 reads SVGIG (reference sequence). V dropped 3 bases and J dropped 6 bases, with 29 bases sitting between them. The CDR3 runs to 18 residues. Here the CDR3 reads CAWSDSLDSLPPADGYTF. The CDR3 coding sequence is TGTGCCTGGAGCGACTCTTTGGACAGCCTACCCCCCGCCGATGGCTACACCTTC.

The rearrangement joins TRBV4-2 to TRBJ2-1; TRBD2 matches 8 bases. Per germline, CDR1 LGHNA and CDR2 YNFKEQ. After removal of 0 bases from V and 4 bases from J, the junction contained 8 bases not matched to a gene. CDR3 length: 17 amino acids. CDR3 nucleotide sequence: TGTGCCAGCAGCCAAGATAACGGGGGGGCGGGTTACAATGAGCAGTTCTTC. The encoded protein is CASSQDNGGAGYNEQFF.

This clone was observed a single time. The chain links TRBV10-3 to TRBJ2-1, with D hard to call. Looked up from germline, CDR1 is ENHRY and CDR2 is SYGVKD. V lost 8 bases to trimming and J lost 7 bases, with 12 bases between them. The CDR3 is made up of 12 amino acids. The CDR3 here is CAIGVSVNEQFF. CDR3 in DNA: TGTGCCATCGGGGTTAGTGTTAATGAGCAGTTCTTC.

The chain links TRBV6-2 or TRBV6-3 to TRBJ1-6; D is unresolved. With 0 bases removed from V and 10 bases from J, the gap between germline ends came to 16 bases. Germline V CDR1 and CDR2: MNHEY, SVGEGT. This CDR3 comprises 16 residues. CDR3 sequence: CASSYSRPGEGSPLHF. As DNA, the CDR3 is TGTGCCAGCAGTTACTCGCGTCCTGGGGAAGGCTCACCCCTCCACTTT.

The chain joins TRBV19 to TRBJ1-2; 7 bases match TRBD1. V lost 7 bases to trimming and J lost 8 bases; unmatched junction nucleotides: 16. CDR3 length: 15 residues. Germline V CDR1 and CDR2: LNHDA, SQIVND (reference sequence). DNA for the CDR3: TGTGCCAGTACCACAGGGGAAAGACGTCTCGGCGGCTACACCTTC. It translates to CASTTGERRLGGYTF.

The chain combines TRBV28 with TRBJ2-7; D remains ambiguous. CDR1 and CDR2 (germline): MDHEN, SYDVKM. Trimming took 2 bases from V and 4 from J, leaving 6 bases between them. The CDR3 extends over 12 amino acids. DNA for the CDR3: TGTGCCAGCAGTTTACTGGGGTACGAGCAGTACTTC. This sequence encodes CASSLLGYEQYF. The full variable domain, completed using reference TRBV28 and TRBJ2-7, is DVKVTQSSRYLVKRTGEKVFLECVQDMDHENMFWYRQDPGLGLRLIYFSYDVKMKEKGDIPEGYSVSREKKERFSLILESASTNQTSMYLCASSLLGYEQYFGPGTRLTVT.

The CDR3 DNA reads as TGTGCCACCCGGACTAGCGGGAGTACAGATACGCAGTATTTT. Amino acids: CATRTSGSTDTQYF. The V gene is TRBV24-1, the J gene TRBJ2-3; 13 positions agree with TRBD2. V trimming: 9 bases; J trimming: 3 bases; junction bases outside the gene matches: 2. The CDR3 spans 14 residues. CDR1 is KGHDR, CDR2 SFDVKD, per germline.

This chain connects TRBV2 to TRBJ1-2; D gene uncertain. Germline V CDR1 and CDR2: SNHLY, FYNNEI. Trimming stripped 5 bases from V and 8 bases from J, with 18 bases between. The CDR3 is 14 residues long. CDR3 DNA: TGTGCCAGCAGTCCTTTGGGCGGGCCTCTGGGCTACACCTTC. Residues: CASSPLGGPLGYTF. The full variable domain, its missing parts supplied by reference TRBV2 and TRBJ1-2, is EPEVTQTPSHQVTQMGQEVILRCVPISNHLYFYWYRQILGQKVEFLVSFYNNEISEKSEIFDDQFSVERPDGSNFTLKIRSTKLEDSAMYFCASSPLGGPLGYTFGSGTRLTVV.

The rearrangement uses TRBV6-1 and TRBJ1-2, with TRBD1 matching over 10 bases. Germline CDR1 reads MNHNS; CDR2 reads SASEGT. The length of the CDR3 is 15 residues. V lost 2 bases, J lost 3 bases, and 3 bases stayed unmatched. This chain's CDR3 is CASSERTGGDYGYTF. For the CDR3, the DNA is TGTGCCAGCAGTGAAAGGACAGGGGGGGACTATGGCTACACCTTC.

The chain joins TRBV7-8 to TRBJ1-6; the D gene is possibly TRBD1 (5 bases). Looked up from germline, CDR1 is SGHVS and CDR2 is FQNEAQ. The CDR3 covers 14 residues. V was cut by 5 bases and J by 14 bases, with 19 bases left in between. In DNA form, the CDR3 reads TGTGCCAGCAGCGGAGAGGGGTGGTATGGATCCCTCCACTTT. Protein sequence: CASSGEGWYGSLHF.

The gene calls are TRBV6-1 and TRBJ2-7, with a possible D match to TRBD1 (6 bases). The V and J ends lost 3 bases and 3 bases respectively, with 9 bases between them. CDR3 length: 13 residues. Germline V gene data show CDR1 as MNHNS and CDR2 as SASEGT. In DNA, the CDR3 is TGTGCCAGCAGTGAGACGACAGGCTACGAGCAGTACTTC. It codes for CASSETTGYEQYF.

This clone was seen a handful of times. The chain couples TRBV9 to TRBJ2-2; a possible D gene is TRBD2 (5 bases). The V and J ends lost 0 bases and 0 bases respectively, with 15 bases between them. CDR3 length equals 18 residues. CDR1 and CDR2 from the germline V gene are SGDLS and YYNGEE. This CDR3 is CASSVGVGVYANTGELFF. The CDR3, as DNA: TGTGCCAGCAGCGTAGGCGTCGGGGTTTACGCGAACACCGGGGAGCTGTTTTTT.

This clone was seen a handful of times. This rearrangement joins TRBV27 to TRBJ1-5, with TRBD1 identical over 7 bases. The V and J ends lost 5 bases and 2 bases, in that order; junction bases with no gene match: 6. This CDR3 is 15 amino acids long. Germline V CDR1 and CDR2: MNHEY, SMNVEV (reference sequence). This chain's CDR3 is CASSKGAVGNQPQHF. CDR3 coding DNA: TGTGCCAGCAGTAAGGGGGCGGTGGGCAATCAGCCCCAGCATTTT.

This clone was seen once. The V gene is TRBV15, the J gene TRBJ1-4; weak D call: TRBD1 (6 bases). V was cut by 2 bases and J by 8 bases, with 12 bases left in between. CDR3 length: 14 amino acids. The germline gives CDR1 LNHNV, CDR2 YYDKDF (reference sequence). CDR3 loop: CATSRLQGGEKLFF. The CDR3 DNA follows: TGTGCCACCAGCAGATTACAGGGCGGCGAAAAACTGTTTTTT.

The chain is built from TRBV18 and TRBJ2-7, with D possibly being TRBD1 (5 bases). V was cut by 2 bases and J by 6 bases, with 11 bases left in between. The CDR3 contains 13 residues. Germline CDR1 KGHSH, CDR2 LQKENI. The CDR3 is CASSPTGALEQYF. In DNA form, the CDR3 reads TGTGCCAGCTCACCAACAGGTGCTCTCGAGCAGTACTTC.

The chain links TRBV28 to TRBJ1-6; TRBD1 matches at 11 bases. J lost 10 bases, V lost 1 base, and 6 bases had no gene match. Germline CDR1 and CDR2: MDHEN and SYDVKM. The CDR3 sequence is 16 residues long. CDR3 bases: TGTGCCAGCAGTTTATCAGGACAGGGGGCGGAATCACCCCTCCACTTT. It encodes CASSLSGQGAESPLHF.

This chain joins TRBV18 and TRBJ2-7, with D perhaps matching TRBD1 (5 bases). Germline values: CDR1 KGHSH, CDR2 LQKENI. CDR3 length: 17 amino acids. V dropped 3 bases and J dropped 2 bases, with 20 bases sitting between them. CDR3 nucleotide sequence: TGTGCCAGCTCACCTAGACCCCTCACAGGTCTTGCCTACGAGCAGTACTTC. Protein sequence: CASSPRPLTGLAYEQYF.

The V and J genes are TRBV6-1 and TRBJ1-2; 7 nucleotides align to TRBD1. Trimming cost V 0 bases and J 8 bases; bases outside gene matches: 6. This CDR3 contains 14 residues. Germline-derived CDR1 and CDR2 are MNHNS and SASEGT. This chain's CDR3 is CASSEALQGTGYTF. The CDR3 DNA reads TGTGCCAGCAGTGAAGCGTTACAGGGGACCGGCTACACCTTC.